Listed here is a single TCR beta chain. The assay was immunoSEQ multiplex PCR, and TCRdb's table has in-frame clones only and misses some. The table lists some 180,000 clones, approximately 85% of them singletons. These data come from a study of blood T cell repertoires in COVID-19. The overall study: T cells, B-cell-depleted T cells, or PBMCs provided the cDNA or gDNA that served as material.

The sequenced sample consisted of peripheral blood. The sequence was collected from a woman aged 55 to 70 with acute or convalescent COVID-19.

The CDR3 loop reads CAARDLGGANVLTF. The CDR3 DNA follows: TGTGCCGCCAGGGATCTCGGTGGGGCCAACGTCCTGACTTTC. The V call is TRBV6-5, the J call TRBJ2-6; a weak D match, TRBD1 (5 bases). The CDR3 spans 14 residues. Trimming stripped 11 bases from V and 3 bases from J, with 14 bases between. Germline loops: CDR1 MNHEY, CDR2 SVGAGI.